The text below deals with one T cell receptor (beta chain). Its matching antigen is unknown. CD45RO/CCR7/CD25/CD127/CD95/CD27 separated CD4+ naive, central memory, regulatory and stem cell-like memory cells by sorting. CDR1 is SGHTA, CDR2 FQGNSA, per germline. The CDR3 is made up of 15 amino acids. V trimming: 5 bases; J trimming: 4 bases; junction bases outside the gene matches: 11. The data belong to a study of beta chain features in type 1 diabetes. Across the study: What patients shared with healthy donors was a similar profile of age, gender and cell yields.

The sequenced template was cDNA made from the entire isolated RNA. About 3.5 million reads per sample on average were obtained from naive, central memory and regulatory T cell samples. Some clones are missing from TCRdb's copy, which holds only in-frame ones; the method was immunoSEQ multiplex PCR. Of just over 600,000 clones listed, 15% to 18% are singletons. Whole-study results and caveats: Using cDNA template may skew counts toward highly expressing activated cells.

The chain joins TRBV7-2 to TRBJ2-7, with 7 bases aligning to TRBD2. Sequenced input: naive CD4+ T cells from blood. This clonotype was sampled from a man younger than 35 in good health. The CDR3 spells CASSMRDYGGYEQYF. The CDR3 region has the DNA TGTGCCAGCAGCATGAGGGACTACGGTGGTTACGAGCAGTACTTC.